The 28 T cell receptor beta chains below were found in one sample sequenced in a study of T cells in Graves' hyperthyroidism and ophthalmopathy. TCR beta CDR3 sequences were amplified from RNA transcripts. The TCR CDR3 was amplified in a first-round RT-PCR using the HTBI primer set. In TCRdb, the multiplex PCR reads were re-called with MiXCR into one record per CDR3 protein. The repertoire has over 400,000 distinct CDR3 sequences, approximately 14% of them found once; the top ten carry around 13%. The sample consisted of blood. The receptors come from a man younger than 35 with Graves' ophthalmopathy.

The chain uses TRBV30 and TRBJ2-1, with TRBD2 matching 12 bases. V dropped 8 bases and J dropped 2; count of bases not matched to a gene: 1. Germline assignment: CDR1 GTSNPN and CDR2 SVGIG (reference sequence). The CDR3 loop spans 13 amino acids. DNA for the CDR3: TGTGCCCGGACTAGCGGGGCCTACAATGAGCAGTTCTTC. Protein sequence: CARTSGAYNEQFF.

This clonotype has at least ten counts. The genes are TRBV6-5 and TRBJ2-5; D uncertain. CDR1 and CDR2 from the germline V gene are MNHEY and SVGAGI. CDR3 length: 15 residues. V was clipped by 2 bases and J by 2 bases, with 12 bases between them. The CDR3 coding sequence is TGTGCCAGCAGTTACGGGTGGGGTCGGCAAGAGACCCAGTACTTC. Amino acids: CASSYGWGRQETQYF.

This clonotype was counted only a few times. The chain recombines TRBV11-3 with TRBJ2-2; D not resolved. Germline CDR1 is SGHNT and CDR2 is YENEEA. CDR3 size: 16 residues. Trimming shortened V by 0 bases and J by 1 base, and 9 bases separated the two germline ends. The chain's CDR3 is CASSLDQPGNTGELFF. The CDR3 coding sequence is TGTGCCAGCAGCTTAGATCAGCCGGGGAACACCGGGGAGCTGTTTTTT.

This clonotype was observed at least ten times. The V and J genes are TRBV18 and TRBJ2-7; D gene ambiguous. Germline CDR1 KGHSH, CDR2 LQKENI. The germline V and J ends were trimmed by 3 bases and 0 bases, with 9 bases remaining between them. The CDR3 covers 14 residues. The CDR3 DNA reads TGTGCCAGCTCACCGAGGACGGCCTCCTACGAGCAGTACTTC. It codes for CASSPRTASYEQYF.

Ten or more counts support this clonotype. The V and J genes are TRBV11-3 and TRBJ2-7; D is ambiguous. Trimming removed 2 bases at V and 0 bases at J, with 8 bases between. The CDR3 totals 14 residues. Germline lookup yields CDR1 SGHNT and CDR2 YENEEA. The CDR3 is CASSLYASSYEQYF. The CDR3 nucleotides read TGTGCCAGCAGCTTATACGCGAGCTCCTACGAGCAGTACTTC.

This sequence joins TRBV24-1 and TRBJ1-5; perhaps TRBD1 as D (6 bases). Germline lookup yields CDR1 KGHDR and CDR2 SFDVKD. The CDR3 is made up of 13 amino acids. V was shortened by 5 bases and J by 6 bases, with 10 bases between the two germline ends. The CDR3 sequence: CATSGGPRQPQHF. CDR3 nucleotides: TGTGCCACCAGTGGGGGGCCGCGTCAGCCCCAGCATTTT.

The sample holds many counts of this clonotype. This chain joins TRBV15 and TRBJ2-1; D ambiguous. Germline V gene data show CDR1 as LNHNV and CDR2 as YYDKDF (reference sequence). V dropped 5 bases and J dropped 5 bases, with 16 bases sitting between them. The CDR3 runs to 15 residues. The CDR3 loop reads CATSDHRSFDNEQFF. CDR3 bases: TGTGCCACCAGCGATCATAGGTCCTTCGACAATGAGCAGTTCTTC.

This chain links TRBV6-2 or TRBV6-3 with TRBJ2-5; 7 bases are shared with TRBD1. Germline assignment: CDR1 MNHEY and CDR2 SVGEGT. With V trimmed by 10 bases and J by 7 bases, 15 bases remained unmatched. The CDR3 spans 14 residues. CDR3 sequence: CATASQGSFGTQYF. The CDR3, as DNA: TGTGCCACCGCATCACAGGGGTCATTTGGGACCCAGTACTTC.

This clonotype has ten or more counts. The gene calls are TRBV11-3 and TRBJ1-1; no firm D call. CDR1 is SGHNT and CDR2 is YENEEA in the germline V gene. This CDR3 is 13 amino acids long. V was clipped by 5 bases and J by 4 bases, with 11 bases between them. CDR3 protein: CASSHRRFTEAFF. The CDR3 DNA sequence: TGTGCCAGCAGCCACAGAAGATTCACTGAAGCTTTCTTT. Full variable domain (missing parts from reference TRBV11-3 and TRBJ1-1): EAGVVQSPRYKIIEKKQPVAFWCNPISGHNTLYWYLQNLGQGPELLIRYENEEAVDDSQLPKDRFSAERLKGVDSTLKIQPAELGDSAVYLCASSHRRFTEAFFGQGTRLTVV.

This clonotype has ten or more counts. The chain couples TRBV27 to TRBJ1-1, with D possibly being TRBD1 (5 bases). This CDR3 comprises 15 residues. The germline V and J ends were trimmed by 4 bases and 3 bases, with 15 bases remaining between them. Germline CDR1 MNHEY, CDR2 SMNVEV (reference sequence). The CDR3 sequence: CASSWDWRLDTEAFF. Written as DNA, the CDR3 is TGTGCCAGCAGTTGGGACTGGAGGTTGGACACTGAAGCTTTCTTT.

This clonotype has just a few counts. The chain combines TRBV3-1 with TRBJ2-2; 10 nucleotides line up with TRBD2. This CDR3 spans 16 amino acids. V was pared by 7 bases and J by 6 bases, with 11 bases of the junction left unmatched. The germline V gene encodes CDR1 LGHDT and CDR2 YNNKEL (reference sequence). The CDR3 bases are TGTGCCAGCACCTTGGCGGGTAGCGGGAGGCCCGGGGAGCTGTTTTTT. It codes for CASTLAGSGRPGELFF.

This chain links TRBV15 with TRBJ2-2; 9 bases agree with TRBD2. Germline-derived CDR1 and CDR2 are LNHNV and YYDKDF (reference sequence). With V trimmed by 3 bases and J by 5 bases, 4 bases remained unmatched. The CDR3 is made up of 15 amino acids. DNA for the CDR3: TGTGCCACCAGCAGGGTTACTAGCGGGACCGGGGAGCTGTTTTTT. Protein sequence: CATSRVTSGTGELFF. Variable domain in full (rest from reference TRBV15 and TRBJ2-2): DAMVIQNPRYQVTQFGKPVTLSCSQTLNHNVMYWYQQKSSQAPKLLFHYYDKDFNNEADTPDNFQSRRPNTSFCFLDIRSPGLGDTAMYLCATSRVTSGTGELFFGEGSRLTVL.

The chain employs TRBV9 and TRBJ1-2; no clear D. This CDR3 has 15 residues. CDR1 SGDLS and CDR2 YYNGEE come from the germline V gene. The V end was cut by 4 bases, the J end by 8 bases, with 21 bases between. In DNA, the CDR3 is TGTGCCAGCAGCAACCCGCGGACGGGCAGTGGCGGCTACACCTTC. This sequence encodes CASSNPRTGSGGYTF.

In regard to this clonotype: A much larger clone is a single base away; this may be a read error. V and J are TRBV20-1 and TRBJ2-5, with TRBD2 matching 7 bases. Per germline, CDR1 DFQATT and CDR2 SNEGSKA (reference sequence). The CDR3 is 14 residues long. The CDR3 loop reads CSAPPRGDQQTQYF. The CDR3 nucleotides read TGCAGTGCCCCACCTCGGGGGGACCAACAGACCCAGTACTTC.

The table lists this clonotype with many counts. The chain links TRBV10-2 to TRBJ2-3; 8 nucleotides agree with TRBD2. Losses at the gene ends were 6 bases for V and 4 bases for J; bases not matched to a gene: 6. This CDR3 contains 14 residues. Germline V gene sequence: CDR1 WSHSY, CDR2 SAAADI. In DNA, the CDR3 is TGCGCCAGCAGAGCCCAGCGGGGGCCAGATACGCAGTATTTT. This gives the protein CASRAQRGPDTQYF.

J is TRBJ2-2 and V is TRBV6-1; TRBD2 agrees at 13 bases. The CDR3 has 15 amino acids. V shed 5 bases, J shed 5 bases, and the junction held 2 bases outside the gene matches. From germline, CDR1 is MNHNS and CDR2 SASEGT. The CDR3 sequence is CASSKLAGGTGELFF. The CDR3 nucleotides are TGTGCCAGCAGTAAACTAGCGGGGGGGACCGGGGAGCTGTTTTTT.

With respect to this clonotype: A much larger clonotype is one base distant, so this may be a read error. V is TRBV7-2 and J is TRBJ1-5, with a possible D match to TRBD1 (6 bases). Germline CDR1 is SGHTA and CDR2 is FQGNSA. There are 16 residues in the CDR3. CDR3: CASARRRDISNQSQHF. The CDR3 DNA reads as TGTGCCAGCGCCAGACGAAGGGACATAAGCAATCAGTCCCAGCATTTT.

The table lists this clonotype with many counts. The CDR3 DNA follows: TGCAGTGCCAACCGTCTAGTTTACGAGCAGTACTTC. Encoded protein: CSANRLVYEQYF. The V call is TRBV20-1, the J call TRBJ2-7, with D unresolved. Trimming pared 6 bases from V and 4 bases from J, leaving 13 bases between. Germline V gene lookup returns CDR1 DFQATT and CDR2 SNEGSKA (reference sequence). There are 12 residues in the CDR3.

This clonotype was seen only a few times. This sequence joins TRBV6-2 or TRBV6-3 and TRBJ1-5; 9 bases map to TRBD1. V shed 4 bases and J 5 bases; nucleotides not matched to a gene: 6. CDR3 length: 15 residues. Germline V gene sequence: CDR1 MNHEY, CDR2 SVGEGT. CDR3 nucleotides: TGTGCCAGCAGTTCAACGGGACAGGGATATCAGCCCCAGCATTTT. Translating it yields CASSSTGQGYQPQHF.

This clonotype was detected ten times or more. V gene TRBV6-6 combines with J gene TRBJ2-4; D is unclear. The V gene lost 4 bases and the J gene lost 1 base, with 14 bases spanning the gap. The CDR3 runs to 16 residues. Germline V gene lookup returns CDR1 MNHNY and CDR2 SVGAGI (reference sequence). For the CDR3, the DNA is TGTGCCAGCAGTTCCTCTGGATGGGCGGCCAAAAACATTCAGTACTTC. This codes for CASSSSGWAAKNIQYF.

The chain combines TRBV4-1 with TRBJ2-6; 10 bases map to TRBD1. The CDR3 extends over 18 amino acids. Germline assignment: CDR1 MGHRA and CDR2 YSYEKL. V lost 4 bases and J lost 3; bases outside the gene matches: 9. The CDR3 bases are TGCGCCAGCAGCCCTTTGAGGACAGGGGGTTATGGGGCCAACGTCCTGACTTTC. Its translation is CASSPLRTGGYGANVLTF.

Ten or more counts support this clonotype. The V call is TRBV14, the J call TRBJ2-3, with D unclear. The CDR3 spans 14 residues. Germline V gene lookup returns CDR1 SGHDN and CDR2 FVKESK. V lost 0 bases and J 5 bases, leaving 9 bases between the germline ends. DNA for the CDR3: TGTGCCAGCAGCCAAGATAAGTGGCGAGATACGCAGTATTTT. Translation gives CASSQDKWRDTQYF.

This clonotype was seen repeatedly, ten times or more. V is TRBV10-3 and J is TRBJ2-2, with 10 bases aligning to TRBD2. CDR1 and CDR2 (germline): ENHRY, SYGVKD. V lost 0 bases and J lost 5; bases outside the gene matches: 6. The CDR3 loop spans 17 amino acids. CDR3 DNA: TGTGCCATCAGTGAGTCAAGGCTAGCGGGAGAAACCGGGGAGCTGTTTTTT. This gives the protein CAISESRLAGETGELFF.

This clonotype was recorded a few times. CDR3 sequence reads: CAIGTAYAGNTIYF. CDR3 nucleotides: TGTGCCATTGGGACCGCTTACGCGGGAAACACCATATATTTT. V and J are TRBV6-1 and TRBJ1-3; TRBD1 is a possible D gene (5 bases). CDR1 and CDR2 from the germline V gene are MNHNS and SASEGT. The V and J ends lost 10 bases and 4 bases respectively, with 17 bases between them. The CDR3 has 14 residues.

This clonotype has at least ten counts. The chain combines TRBV3-1 with TRBJ2-3; no reliable D call. The V gene's germline CDR1 is LGHDT and CDR2 YNNKEL (reference sequence). V shed 1 base and J shed 1 base, with 9 bases lying between them. The CDR3 loop spans 15 amino acids. The CDR3 is CASSQVWSGTDTQYF. The DNA of the CDR3 is TGTGCCAGCAGCCAAGTTTGGTCCGGCACAGATACGCAGTATTTT.

Remarks on this clonotype: A read error is possible here, since a much larger clone lies one base away. V usage is TRBV18 and J usage is TRBJ1-1; maybe TRBD1 (6 bases). There are 15 residues in the CDR3. Germline V lookup: CDR1 KGHSH, CDR2 LQKENI. The ends were cut back, 8 bases at V and 0 bases at J, with 16 bases in the middle. In DNA form, the CDR3 reads TGTGCCAGCGCTATGGACAGCGGGATGAACACTGAAGCTTTCTTT. Its translation: CASAMDSGMNTEAFF.

This clonotype turned up a few times. Here the CDR3 reads CAWSTWAGGARDEQYF. The CDR3 DNA reads TGTGCCTGGAGTACTTGGGCAGGGGGCGCGAGGGACGAGCAGTACTTC. The rearrangement uses TRBV30 and TRBJ2-7; 8 bases map to TRBD1. This CDR3 comprises 16 residues. V trimming: 2 bases; J trimming: 5 bases; junction bases outside the gene matches: 14. CDR1 GTSNPN and CDR2 SVGIG come from the germline V gene (reference sequence).

This clonotype was seen many times. The V gene is TRBV6-1, the J gene TRBJ2-1; D uncertain. The CDR3 spans 15 residues. Trimming stripped 10 bases from V and 0 bases from J, with 16 bases between. Germline CDR1 reads MNHNS; CDR2 reads SASEGT. CDR3 DNA sequence: TGTGCCACCGCACGTGGCAGGAGCTCCTACAATGAGCAGTTCTTC. It is translated as CATARGRSSYNEQFF.